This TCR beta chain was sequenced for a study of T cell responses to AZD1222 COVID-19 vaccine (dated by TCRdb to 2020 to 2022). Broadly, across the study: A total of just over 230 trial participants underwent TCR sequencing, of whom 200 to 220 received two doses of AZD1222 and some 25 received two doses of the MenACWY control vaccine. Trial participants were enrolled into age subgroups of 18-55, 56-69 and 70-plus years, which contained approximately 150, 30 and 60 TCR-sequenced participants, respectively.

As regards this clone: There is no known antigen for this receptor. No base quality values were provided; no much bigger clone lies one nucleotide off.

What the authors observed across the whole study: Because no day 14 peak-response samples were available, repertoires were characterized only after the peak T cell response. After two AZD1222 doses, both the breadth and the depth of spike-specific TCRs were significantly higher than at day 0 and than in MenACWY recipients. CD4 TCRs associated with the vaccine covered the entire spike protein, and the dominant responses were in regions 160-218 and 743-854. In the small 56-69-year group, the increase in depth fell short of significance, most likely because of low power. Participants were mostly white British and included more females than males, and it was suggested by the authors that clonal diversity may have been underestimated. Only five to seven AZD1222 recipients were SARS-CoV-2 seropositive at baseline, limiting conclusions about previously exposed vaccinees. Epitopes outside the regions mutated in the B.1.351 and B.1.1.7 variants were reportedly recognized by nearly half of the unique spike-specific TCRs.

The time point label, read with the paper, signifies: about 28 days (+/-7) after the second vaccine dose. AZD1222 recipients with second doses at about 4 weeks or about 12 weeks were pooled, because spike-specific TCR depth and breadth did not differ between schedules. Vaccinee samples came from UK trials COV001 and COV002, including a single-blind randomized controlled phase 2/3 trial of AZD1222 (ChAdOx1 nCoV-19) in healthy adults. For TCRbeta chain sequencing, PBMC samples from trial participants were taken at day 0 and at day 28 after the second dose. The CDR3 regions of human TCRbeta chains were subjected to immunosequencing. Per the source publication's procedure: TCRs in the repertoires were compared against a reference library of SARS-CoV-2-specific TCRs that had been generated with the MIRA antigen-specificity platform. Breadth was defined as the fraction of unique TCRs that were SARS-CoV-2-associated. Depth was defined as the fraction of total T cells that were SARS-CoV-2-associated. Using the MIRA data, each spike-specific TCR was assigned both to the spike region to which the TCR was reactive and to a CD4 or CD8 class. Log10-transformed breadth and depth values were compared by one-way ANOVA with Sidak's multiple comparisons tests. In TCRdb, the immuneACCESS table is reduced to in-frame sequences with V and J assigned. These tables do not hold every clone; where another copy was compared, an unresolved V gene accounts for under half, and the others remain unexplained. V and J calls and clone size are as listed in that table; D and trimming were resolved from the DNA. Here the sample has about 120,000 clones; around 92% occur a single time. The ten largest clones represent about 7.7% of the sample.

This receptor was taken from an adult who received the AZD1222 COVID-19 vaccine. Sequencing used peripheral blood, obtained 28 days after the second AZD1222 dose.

The CDR3 region has the sequence CASFRGSYNEQFF. The DNA is TGTGCCAGCTTCAGAGGGTCCTACAATGAGCAGTTCTTC. This sequence uses TRBV7-9 and TRBJ2-1; TRBD2 might be the D gene, on 5 matching bases. Between the V and J ends, shortened by 8 bases and 1 base respectively, the junction contains 9 bases. The CDR3 runs 13 amino acids, cysteine and phenylalanine included. The retained sequence is limited to the CDR3, 39 bases, with the frame set at the first base. The germline V gene (reference sequence) gives CDR1 as SEHNR and CDR2 as FQNEAQ.